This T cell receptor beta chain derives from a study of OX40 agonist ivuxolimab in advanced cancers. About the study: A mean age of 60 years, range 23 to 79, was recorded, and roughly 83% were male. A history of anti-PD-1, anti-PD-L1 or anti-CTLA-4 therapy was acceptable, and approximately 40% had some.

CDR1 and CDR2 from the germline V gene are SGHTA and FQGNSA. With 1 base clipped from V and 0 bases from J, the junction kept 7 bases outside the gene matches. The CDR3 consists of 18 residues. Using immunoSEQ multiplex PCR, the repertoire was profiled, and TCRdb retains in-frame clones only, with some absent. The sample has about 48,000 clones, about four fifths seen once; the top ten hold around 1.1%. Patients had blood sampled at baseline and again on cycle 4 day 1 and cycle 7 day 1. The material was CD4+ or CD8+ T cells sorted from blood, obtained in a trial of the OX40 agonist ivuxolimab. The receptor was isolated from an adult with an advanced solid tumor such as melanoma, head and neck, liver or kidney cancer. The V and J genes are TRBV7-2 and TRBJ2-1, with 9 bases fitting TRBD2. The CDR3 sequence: CASSLVGGGVNSYNEQFF. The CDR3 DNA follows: TGTGCCAGCAGCTTAGTGGGCGGGGGGGTCAACTCCTACAATGAGCAGTTCTTC.